A selection of T cell receptor beta chains follows, all from one sample in a study of T cell repertoires in cytomegalovirus infection. TCRdb re-analysed the reads in MiXCR, keeping a single row per CDR3 protein. The profile shows 80,000 or so distinct CDR3 sequences, roughly 37% of them singletons. These receptors' antigens are unknown. The specimen comprised CD8+ T cells from cultured PBMCs, sampled from culture after CMV antigen stimulation. These receptors all stem from a human donor in good health (CMV status not recorded). Some clones in this sample may be carry-over from other donors' samples. CDR3s include the opening cysteine and the closing phenylalanine or tryptophan. The D gene is left open where the match is weak. Part of the rows lack a size; the others show once, few, many or a class for expanded clones.

CDR3,DNA,D,V,J,size
CASSQQKDTGQNTEAFF,TGTGCCAGCAGCCAACAAAAGGACACAGGGCAGAACACTGAAGCTTTCTTT,.,TRBV7-6,TRBJ1-1,many
CASSAGSGGLFDEQFF,TGTGCCAGCAGTGCTGGATCCGGGGGCCTTTTCGATGAGCAGTTCTTC,.,TRBV12-3/TRBV12-4,TRBJ2-1,.
CASSSWAGSTTDTQYF,TGCGCCAGCAGCTCATGGGCGGGGTCGACCACAGATACGCAGTATTTT,.,TRBV5-1,TRBJ2-3,.
CASSLALAGGRSYEQYF,TGTGCCAGCAGCTTAGCCCTAGCGGGGGGCCGATCCTACGAGCAGTACTTC,TRBD2,TRBV5-6,TRBJ2-7,.
CASSLGGSNQPQHF,TGTGCCAGCAGCTTGGGGGGTAGCAATCAGCCCCAGCATTTT,.,TRBV5-4,TRBJ1-5,few
CASGTTDTQYF,TGTGCCAGCGGAACCACAGATACGCAGTATTTT,.,TRBV7-6,TRBJ2-3,few
CASSFYSRFARGLDTGELFF,TGTGCCAGCAGCTTCTATAGCCGGTTCGCCAGGGGGCTGGACACCGGGGAGCTGTTTTTT,TRBD1,TRBV13,TRBJ2-2,.
CASSLGLVGQPSYEQYF,TGTGCCAGCAGCTTAGGGCTGGTAGGACAACCCTCCTACGAGCAGTACTTC,.,TRBV7-2,TRBJ2-7,few
CASNPTGGTGYYEQYF,TGCGCCAGCAATCCTACGGGTGGGACAGGGTACTACGAGCAGTACTTC,TRBD1,TRBV4-1,TRBJ2-7,.
CASTIRQGAPAGELFF,TGTGCCAGCACCATAAGACAGGGGGCGCCCGCCGGGGAGCTGTTTTTT,TRBD1,TRBV6-5,TRBJ2-2,.
CASSQGGDEAFF,TGCGCCAGCAGCCAAGGGGGCGATGAAGCTTTCTTT,.,TRBV4-1,TRBJ1-1,few
CASSWDRDSLRKLFF,TGTGCCAGCAGTTGGGACAGAGACTCTCTACGGAAACTGTTTTTT,TRBD1,TRBV6-5,TRBJ1-4,many
CASSFRGYGYEQYF,TGTGCCAGCAGCTTCCGTGGGTATGGGTACGAGCAGTACTTC,.,TRBV7-2,TRBJ2-7,many
CASSFLDRNGYTF,TGTGCCAGCAGCTTCTTGGACAGGAATGGCTACACCTTC,TRBD1,TRBV7-9,TRBJ1-2,.
CASSFNSWSQETQYF,TGTGCCAGCAGCTTTAACAGTTGGTCGCAAGAGACCCAGTACTTC,.,TRBV7-6,TRBJ2-5,few
CASSSRGGTGNNSPLHF,TGTGCCAGCAGCTCAAGGGGGGGAACAGGGAATAATTCACCCCTCCACTTT,.,TRBV7-6,TRBJ1-6,few
CASSPDRTYTDTQYF,TGTGCCAGCAGCCCGGACAGAACTTACACAGATACGCAGTATTTT,.,TRBV6-6,TRBJ2-3,once
CASRRIGAGGSSYNEQFF,TGTGCCAGCAGACGAATTGGAGCGGGGGGAAGCTCCTACAATGAGCAGTTCTTC,TRBD2,TRBV12-3/TRBV12-4,TRBJ2-1,.
CASSPGSGGGSTGELFF,TGCGCCAGCAGCCCGGGATCGGGGGGGGGTAGCACCGGGGAGCTGTTTTTT,TRBD2,TRBV4-1,TRBJ2-2,.
CASSLEFLGGNADEQYF,TGTGCCAGCAGTTTAGAGTTTTTGGGGGGCAATGCGGACGAGCAGTACTTC,.,TRBV28,TRBJ2-7,many
CASSAPFGTSGGSEQFF,TGTGCCAGCAGCGCCCCATTCGGGACTAGCGGGGGGTCAGAGCAGTTCTTC,TRBD2,TRBV7-2,TRBJ2-1,.
CASKARQDGANVLTF,TGTGCCAGTAAGGCCCGGCAGGATGGGGCCAACGTCCTGACTTTC,.,TRBV19,TRBJ2-6,.
CASSQESGFSQETQYF,TGCGCCAGCAGCCAAGAGTCGGGGTTCTCCCAAGAGACCCAGTACTTC,.,TRBV4-1,TRBJ2-5,few
CVSSQTPAGGPRQYF,TGTGTCAGCAGCCAGACTCCAGCGGGGGGGCCTAGGCAGTATTTT,TRBD2,TRBV7-2,TRBJ2-3,few
CASRAAGGGTEAFF,TGTGCCAGCAGGGCCGCGGGGGGCGGCACTGAAGCTTTCTTT,.,TRBV12-3/TRBV12-4,TRBJ1-1,.
CASSFPRQGNYGYTF,TGTGCCAGCAGCTTCCCAAGACAGGGGAACTATGGCTACACCTTC,TRBD1,TRBV13,TRBJ1-2,.
CASSLDLGLAKNIQYF,TGTGCCAGCAGCTTAGATTTGGGGTTAGCCAAAAACATTCAGTACTTC,.,TRBV7-9,TRBJ2-4,.
CASSQDLTGTGADEQYF,TGCGCCAGCAGCCAAGATTTGACAGGGACAGGTGCCGACGAGCAGTACTTC,TRBD1,TRBV4-1,TRBJ2-7,many
CASSSYTPYTGELFF,TGTGCCAGCAGTTCGTACACTCCATACACCGGGGAGCTGTTTTTT,.,TRBV12-3/TRBV12-4,TRBJ2-2,.
CASSYSVAGYGYTF,TGTGCCAGCAGTTACTCGGTCGCGGGCTATGGCTACACCTTC,.,TRBV6-5,TRBJ1-2,.
CASSPRTGTGANVLTF,TGTGCCAGCAGCCCGCGCACGGGGACTGGGGCCAACGTCCTGACTTTC,.,TRBV14,TRBJ2-6,.
CASSPRISGGPYEQYF,TGTGCCAGCAGCCCACGGATTAGCGGGGGGCCCTACGAGCAGTACTTC,TRBD2,TRBV7-9,TRBJ2-7,few
CASSSGQSNTGELFF,TGTGCCAGCAGCTCGGGACAGTCGAACACCGGGGAGCTGTTTTTT,TRBD1,TRBV7-8,TRBJ2-2,.
CASSFRTRVTGSDTQYF,TGTGCCAGCAGTTTCCGAACGCGCGTTACGGGCTCAGATACGCAGTATTTT,.,TRBV6-6,TRBJ2-3,few
CASSLGPVGDTQYF,TGCGCCAGCAGTCTAGGACCGGTCGGGGATACGCAGTATTTT,.,TRBV10-2,TRBJ2-3,.
CASSPHRDRDAEAFF,TGTGCCAGCAGTCCCCACAGGGACCGGGACGCTGAAGCTTTCTTT,.,TRBV27,TRBJ1-1,few
CASSLARTGNTEAFF,TGTGCCAGCAGCTTAGCCAGGACAGGGAACACTGAAGCTTTCTTT,TRBD1,TRBV7-8,TRBJ1-1,.
CASSTPNRVSSYEQYF,TGTGCCAGCAGTACCCCGAACAGGGTTAGCTCCTACGAGCAGTACTTC,.,TRBV12-3/TRBV12-4,TRBJ2-7,many
CASSLVGGGLYEQYF,TGTGCCAGCAGCTTAGTTGGCGGGGGGCTCTACGAGCAGTACTTC,TRBD2,TRBV7-2,TRBJ2-7,many
CASSPRDRGPYEQYF,TGTGCCAGCAGCCCAAGGGACAGGGGGCCCTACGAGCAGTACTTC,TRBD1,TRBV7-6,TRBJ2-7,few
CAISATPGGAYEQYF,TGTGCCATCAGTGCAACGCCGGGCGGAGCCTACGAGCAGTACTTC,.,TRBV10-3,TRBJ2-7,few
CASSSRPVTEAFF,TGTGCCAGCAGTTCCCGGCCGGTCACTGAAGCTTTCTTT,.,TRBV12-3/TRBV12-4,TRBJ1-1,many